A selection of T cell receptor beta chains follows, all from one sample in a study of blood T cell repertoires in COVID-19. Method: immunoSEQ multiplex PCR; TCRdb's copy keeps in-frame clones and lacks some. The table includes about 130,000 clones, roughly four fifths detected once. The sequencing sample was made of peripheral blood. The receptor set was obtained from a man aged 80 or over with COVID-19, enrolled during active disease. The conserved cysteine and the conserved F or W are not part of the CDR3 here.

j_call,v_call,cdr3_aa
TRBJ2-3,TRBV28,ASSTNPTDTQY
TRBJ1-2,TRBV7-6,ASSSGQGAIAGGYT
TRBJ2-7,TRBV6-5,ASSYSRSPSEQY
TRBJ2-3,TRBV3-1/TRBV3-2,ASSGGTSGREKADTQY
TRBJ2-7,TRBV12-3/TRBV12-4,ASSLSGSYEQY
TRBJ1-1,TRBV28,ASSLAVTEAF
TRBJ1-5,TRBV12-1,ASSFDRALNQPQH
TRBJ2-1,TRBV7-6,ASSARGGSSYNEQF
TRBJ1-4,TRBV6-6,ASSSPDRVDEKLF
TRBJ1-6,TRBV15,ATKGDNYNSPLH
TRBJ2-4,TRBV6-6,ASSWGTGRSKNIQY
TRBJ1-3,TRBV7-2,ASSPWAAGNTIY
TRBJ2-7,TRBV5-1,ASSGDGRPYEQY
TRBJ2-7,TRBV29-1,SVSPGNPHEQY
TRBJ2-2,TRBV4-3,ASSWGVAGGSTGELF
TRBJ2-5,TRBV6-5,ASSYSSIQETQY
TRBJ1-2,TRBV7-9,ASSFPGGDGYT
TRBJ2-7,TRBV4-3,ASSPSSGQAGEQY
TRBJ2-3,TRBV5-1,ASSLFLAGENTQY
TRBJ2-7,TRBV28,ASSFPGGGGTSGFTYEQY
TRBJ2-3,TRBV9,ASSARGAVNTDTQY
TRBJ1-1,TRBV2,ASRVTGGGTEAF
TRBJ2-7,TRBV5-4,ASSPFGTASYEQY
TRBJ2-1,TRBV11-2,ASSGGASGTGEQF
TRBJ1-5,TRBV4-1,ASSQEHTSNQPQH
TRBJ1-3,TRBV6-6,ASSLGEANTIY
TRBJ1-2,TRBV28,ASSLTGTYGYT
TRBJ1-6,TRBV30,AWSRGQNNSPLH
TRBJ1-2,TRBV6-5,ASKRNRETNGYT
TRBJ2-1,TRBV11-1,ASSLAQGLHEQF
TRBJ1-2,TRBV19,ASSPRALGYGYT
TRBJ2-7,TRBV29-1,SVGVLAHEQY
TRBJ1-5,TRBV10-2,ASSDSGNFYQPQH
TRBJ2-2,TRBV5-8,ASKTGPGTGELF
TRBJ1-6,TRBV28,ASIPGQGDGKLH
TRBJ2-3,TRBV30,AWRQMSGRADTQY
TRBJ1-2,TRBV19,ASSILGQGKAGYT
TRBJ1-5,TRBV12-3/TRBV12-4,ASSLGRAQPQH
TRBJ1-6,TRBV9,ASSVRWGDSPLH
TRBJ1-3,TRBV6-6,ASSLQGPRSGNTIY
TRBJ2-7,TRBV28,ASAQGLNEQY
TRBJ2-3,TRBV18,ASSPRGQGGTDTQY
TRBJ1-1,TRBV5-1,ASSSTGETEAF
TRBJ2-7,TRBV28,ASSPGTTPRGQY
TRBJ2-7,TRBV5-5,ASSLGPVTSIVSYEQY
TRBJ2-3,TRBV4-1,ASSQDSNSVSTDTQY
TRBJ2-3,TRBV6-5,ATRTVFISTDTQY
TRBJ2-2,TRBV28,ASSLPVGTGELF
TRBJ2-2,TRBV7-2,ASLKALLAPGELF
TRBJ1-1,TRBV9,ASSVGGSDTEAF